This T cell receptor beta chain was obtained from a study of cytomegalovirus exposure and HLA in healthy donors. Study-level results: In a later analysis, parvovirus B19, influenza, CMV and Epstein-Barr virus appeared linked to several top co-occurrence clusters. In vitro data verified a few CMV-associated chains as specific for CMV antigens.

Primers for the PCR totalled 60 Vbeta and 13 Jbeta. This table comes from immunoSEQ multiplex PCR, and its TCRdb copy is limited to in-frame clones, with some not included. Of about 160,000 clones in the sample, about 81% were seen once. The V end was cut by 4 bases, the J end by 0 bases, with 6 bases between. Looked up from germline, CDR1 is LGHNA and CDR2 is YNFKEQ. The CDR3 sequence is 13 residues long. Comment on this clone: Its matching antigen is unknown.

The sequenced sample consisted of PBMCs. This clonotype originated in a girl between 5 and 17 years old in good health and CMV-seropositive. The chain has TRBV4-2 and TRBJ1-1; D unresolved. CDR3 bases: TGTGCCAGCAGCCGCGTCTTGAACACTGAAGCTTTCTTT. Protein: CASSRVLNTEAFF.